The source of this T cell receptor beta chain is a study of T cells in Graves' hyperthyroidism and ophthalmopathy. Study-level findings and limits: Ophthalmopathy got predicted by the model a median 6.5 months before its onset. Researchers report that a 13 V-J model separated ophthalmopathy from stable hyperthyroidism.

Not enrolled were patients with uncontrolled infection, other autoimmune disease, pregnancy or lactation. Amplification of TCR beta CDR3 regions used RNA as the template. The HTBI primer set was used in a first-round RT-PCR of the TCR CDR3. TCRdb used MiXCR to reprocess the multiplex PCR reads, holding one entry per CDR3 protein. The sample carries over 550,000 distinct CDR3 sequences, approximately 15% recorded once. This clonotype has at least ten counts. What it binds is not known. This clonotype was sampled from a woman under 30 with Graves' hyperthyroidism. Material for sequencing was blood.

Written as DNA, the CDR3 is TGCAGTGCTAGAGACATCAGGACAGCCGACTACTCAAGCAATCAGCCCCAGCATTTT. Protein sequence: CSARDIRTADYSSNQPQHF. The chain has TRBV20-1 and TRBJ1-5, with TRBD1 as a possible D gene (6 bases). Trimming cost V 0 bases and J 1 base, with 22 bases left between them. This CDR3 region has 19 residues. CDR1 is DFQATT, CDR2 SNEGSKA, per germline (reference sequence).